This T cell receptor beta chain emerged from a study of OX40 agonist ivuxolimab in advanced cancers. Study-wide background: Patients assigned to dose escalation were diagnosed with hepatocellular carcinoma, melanoma, renal cell or head and neck cancer. Study-level points and caveats: The expanded peripheral T cells' antigen specificity was not determined. Clonal expansion from baseline to week 6 occurred in both CD4+ and CD8+ T cells.

The trim removed 6 bases at V and 2 bases at J, leaving 3 bases unmatched. The CDR3 is 15 residues long. Germline V CDR1 and CDR2: MNHEY, SVGAGI. As regards this clone: Its target is unknown.

The repertoire was sequenced with immunoSEQ multiplex PCR; TCRdb's copy has only in-frame clones and lacks some. The sample has about 100,000 clones; 80% to 95% are singletons. Source: CD4+ or CD8+ T cells sorted from blood, taken in a trial of the OX40 agonist ivuxolimab. The chain links TRBV6-5 to TRBJ2-6; 8 bases align to TRBD2. This TCR was recovered from an adult with an advanced solid tumor such as melanoma, head and neck, liver or kidney cancer. The CDR3 here is CASRSGGPGANVLTF. The CDR3 DNA reads as TGTGCCAGCAGGTCGGGAGGGCCTGGGGCCAACGTCCTGACTTTC.